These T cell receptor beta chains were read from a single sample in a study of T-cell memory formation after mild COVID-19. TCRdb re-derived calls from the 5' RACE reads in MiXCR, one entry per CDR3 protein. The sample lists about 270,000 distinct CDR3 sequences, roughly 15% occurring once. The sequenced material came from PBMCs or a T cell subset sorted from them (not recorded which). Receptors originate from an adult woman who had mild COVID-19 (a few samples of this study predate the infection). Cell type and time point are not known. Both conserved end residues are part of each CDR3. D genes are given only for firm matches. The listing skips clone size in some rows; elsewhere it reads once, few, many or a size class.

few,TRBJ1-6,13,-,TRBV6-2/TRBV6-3,CASSWTYNSPLHF,TGTGCCAGCAGTTGGACCTATAATTCACCCCTCCACTTT
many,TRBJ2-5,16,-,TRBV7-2,CASSLSFRGSQETQYF,TGTGCCAGCAGCTTAAGTTTTAGGGGTTCCCAAGAGACCCAGTACTTC
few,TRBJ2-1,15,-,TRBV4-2,CASSQDRAANNEQFF,TGTGCCAGCAGCCAAGATAGGGCGGCCAACAATGAGCAGTTCTTC
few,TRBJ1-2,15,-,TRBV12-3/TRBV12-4,CASSLTGVTNYGYTF,TGTGCCAGCAGTTTAACGGGGGTAACTAACTATGGCTACACCTTC
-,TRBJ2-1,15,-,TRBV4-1,CASSQDPTIGNEQFF,TGCGCCAGCAGCCAAGACCCCACCATTGGCAATGAGCAGTTCTTC
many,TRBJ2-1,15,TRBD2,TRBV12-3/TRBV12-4,CASSPGTSGAGEQFF,TGTGCCAGCAGCCCCGGGACTAGCGGGGCAGGTGAGCAGTTCTTC
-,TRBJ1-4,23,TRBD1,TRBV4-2,CASSQDRNPGQLQPWGTNEKLFF,TGTGCCAGCAGCCAAGATAGGAATCCGGGACAGCTACAACCCTGGGGAACTAATGAAAAACTGTTTTTT
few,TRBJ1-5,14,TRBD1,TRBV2,CASSDWTGQQPQHF,TGTGCCAGCAGTGACTGGACAGGGCAACAGCCCCAGCATTTT
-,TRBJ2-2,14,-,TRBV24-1,CATSDGGSTGELFF,TGTGCCACCAGTGATGGGGGATCCACCGGGGAGCTGTTTTTT
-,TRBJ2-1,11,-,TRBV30,CAWKRVNEQFF,TGTGCCTGGAAACGGGTCAATGAGCAGTTCTTC
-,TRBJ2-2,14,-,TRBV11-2,CASSLAEVTGELFF,TGTGCCAGCAGCTTAGCAGAGGTCACCGGGGAGCTGTTTTTT
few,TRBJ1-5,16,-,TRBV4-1,CASSQVGLVEGGPQHF,TGCGCCAGCAGCCAGGTTGGTTTGGTCGAGGGGGGGCCCCAGCATTTT
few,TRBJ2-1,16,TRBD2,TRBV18,CASSSLGGAVYNEQFF,TGTGCCAGCTCTAGTTTGGGAGGGGCTGTCTACAATGAGCAGTTCTTC
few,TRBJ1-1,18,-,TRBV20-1,CSGFGGREGAGLNTEAFF,TGCAGTGGATTCGGGGGGCGGGAAGGGGCAGGGTTGAACACTGAAGCTTTCTTT
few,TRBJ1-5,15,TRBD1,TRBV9,CASSVEGASNQPQHF,TGTGCCAGCAGCGTAGAGGGGGCTAGCAATCAGCCCCAGCATTTT
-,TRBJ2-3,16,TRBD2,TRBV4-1,CASSQDGASGRDTQYF,TGCGCCAGCAGCCAAGATGGGGCTAGCGGGAGGGATACGCAGTATTTT
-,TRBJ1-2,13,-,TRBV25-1,CASSAYGGYGYTF,TGTGCCAGCAGTGCCTACGGTGGCTATGGCTACACCTTC